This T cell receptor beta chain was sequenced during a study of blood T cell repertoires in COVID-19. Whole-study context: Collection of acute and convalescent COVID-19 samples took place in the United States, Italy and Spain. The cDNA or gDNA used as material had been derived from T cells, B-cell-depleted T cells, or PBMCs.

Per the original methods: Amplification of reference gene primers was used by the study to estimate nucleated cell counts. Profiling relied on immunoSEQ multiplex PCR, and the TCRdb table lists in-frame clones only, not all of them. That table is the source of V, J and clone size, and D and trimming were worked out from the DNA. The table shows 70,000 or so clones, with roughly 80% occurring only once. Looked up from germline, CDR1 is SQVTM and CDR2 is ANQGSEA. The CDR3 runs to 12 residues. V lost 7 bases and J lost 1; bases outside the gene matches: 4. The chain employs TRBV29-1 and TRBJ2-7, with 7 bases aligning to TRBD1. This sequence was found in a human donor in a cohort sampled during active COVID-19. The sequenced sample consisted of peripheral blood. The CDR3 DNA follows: TGCAGCGCGTGGGACAGTTCCTACGAGCAGTACTTC. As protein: CSAWDSSYEQYF.